The clone carrying this TCR beta chain showed up just a few times. MiXCR, applied by TCRdb to the PCR reads, yields one record per CDR3 protein. The data contain some 680,000 distinct CDR3 sequences, 25% of them singletons. The V gene end was trimmed by 4 bases and the J gene end by 6 bases; junction bases not matched to a gene: 4. Germline assignment: CDR1 SGHDN and CDR2 FVKESK. CDR3 length: 13 residues. The data derive from a study of molecular identifiers for immune sequencing clone quantification. The clonotype originates from a human donor in good health. Some libraries in this study had Jurkat cell RNA spiked in. Sequenced: naive CD8+ T cells from blood, with Jurkat cell RNA spiked in. This sample's subset: FACS-sorted CD8+CD4-CCR7+CD45RA+ naive T cells. The chain recombines TRBV14 with TRBJ1-1, with TRBD1 matching over 8 bases. The CDR3 is CASSLDRGAEAFF. CDR3 in DNA: TGTGCCAGCAGCCTCGACAGGGGAGCTGAAGCTTTCTTT.